The 23 T cell receptor beta chains listed next were all sequenced from one sample in a study of blood T cell repertoires in COVID-19. Sequencing used immunoSEQ multiplex PCR; TCRdb keeps in-frame clones, though not all of them. This sample has more than 150,000 clones, with around 84% found just once. Material: peripheral blood. Receptor source: a man between 60 and 75 years old with COVID-19, enrolled during active disease.

A word on this clone: Within the sample, other DNA sequences also encode this same CDR3. The rearrangement uses TRBV30 and TRBJ1-5; 10 bases match TRBD1. V trimming: 4 bases; J trimming: 4 bases; junction bases outside the gene matches: 1. The CDR3 covers 13 residues. Germline CDR1 GTSNPN, CDR2 SVGIG (reference sequence). Here the CDR3 DNA reads TGTGCCTGGAAGGGACAGGGGAATCAGCCCCAGCATTTT. As protein: CAWKGQGNQPQHF.

This sequence joins TRBV19 and TRBJ2-5; 7 bases line up with TRBD1. Unmatched junction bases numbered 6, after V lost 6 bases and J lost 5 bases. The CDR3 extends over 13 amino acids. The V gene's germline CDR1 is LNHDA and CDR2 SQIVND (reference sequence). CDR3 DNA sequence: TGTGCCAGTAGGCAACAGGGGCAGGAGACCCAGTACTTC. This encodes CASRQQGQETQYF.

This chain uses TRBV5-5 with TRBJ1-1; 7 nucleotides agree with TRBD1. V shed 4 bases, J shed 0 bases, and the junction held 9 bases outside the gene matches. The germline V gene has CDR1 SGHKS and CDR2 YYEKEE (reference sequence). The CDR3 runs 16 residues. The CDR3 is CASSNQWDSMNTEAFF. The DNA of the CDR3 is TGTGCCAGCAGCAATCAATGGGACAGTATGAACACTGAAGCTTTCTTT.

The rearrangement links TRBV7-2 to TRBJ2-1; TRBD1 matches 7 bases. The germline CDR1 and CDR2 sequences are SGHTA and FQGNSA. V was pared by 5 bases and J by 6 bases, with 10 bases of the junction left unmatched. This CDR3 is built from 15 residues. CDR3 coding DNA: TGTGCCAGCAGCCAAACGGGACAGACGCTCAATGAGCAGTTCTTC. Translation: CASSQTGQTLNEQFF.

J is TRBJ1-4 and V is TRBV25-1, with TRBD1 as a possible D gene (5 bases). CDR3 length: 15 residues. Trimming took off 3 bases at V and 5 bases at J, with 13 bases between the two ends. CDR1 is MGHDK, CDR2 SYGVNS, per germline. Here the CDR3 reads CASSDPGRGNEKLFF. CDR3 sequence (DNA): TGTGCCAGCAGTGATCCGGGACGGGGGAATGAAAAACTGTTTTTT.

The genes are TRBV6-5 and TRBJ2-3; a weak D match, TRBD1 (6 bases). Trimming stripped 6 bases from V and 7 bases from J, with 8 bases between. The CDR3 has 11 residues. Per the germline V gene, CDR1 is MNHEY and CDR2 is SVGAGI. The chain's CDR3 is CASSDRYTQYF. CDR3 DNA sequence: TGTGCCAGCAGCGACAGGTATACGCAGTATTTT.

The chain links TRBV19 to TRBJ1-6, with 8 bases matching TRBD1. CDR3 size: 15 residues. V lost 6 bases to trimming and J lost 7 bases; unmatched junction nucleotides: 8. CDR1 LNHDA and CDR2 SQIVND come from the germline V gene (reference sequence). The CDR3 spells CASSTDRGENSPLHF. The CDR3 bases are TGTGCCAGTAGCACCGACAGGGGCGAAAATTCACCCCTCCACTTT.

The chain joins TRBV24-1 to TRBJ2-2; 7 bases agree with TRBD1. Germline-derived CDR1 and CDR2 are KGHDR and SFDVKD. This CDR3 is built from 17 residues. The J segment lost 6 bases and the V segment lost 1 base, leaving 10 bases of the junction unmatched. This CDR3 is CATSDFSGGSFSGELFF. The CDR3 DNA follows: TGTGCCACCAGTGATTTCTCAGGGGGTAGCTTCTCCGGGGAGCTGTTTTTT.

Only one count was recorded for this clone. The chain has TRBV3-1 (or the pseudogene TRBV3-2) and TRBJ1-4, with 7 bases aligning to TRBD1. The V gene end was trimmed by 4 bases and the J gene end by 1 base; junction bases not matched to a gene: 21. The CDR3 sequence is 21 residues long. From germline, CDR1 is LGHDT and CDR2 YNNKEL (reference sequence). CDR3 sequence: CASSPLFNGTALPGTNEKLFF. CDR3 coding DNA: TGTGCCAGCAGCCCCCTCTTCAACGGGACAGCACTGCCTGGAACTAATGAAAAACTGTTTTTT.

J is TRBJ2-6 and V is TRBV2, with a possible D match to TRBD2 (5 bases). Germline CDR1 is SNHLY and CDR2 is FYNNEI. The CDR3 totals 14 residues. V lost 10 bases and J 4 bases, leaving 14 bases between the germline ends. Here the CDR3 DNA reads TGTGCCACCCTCCTAGCTAGGGGGGCCAACGTCCTGACTTTC. Residues: CATLLARGANVLTF.

The V gene is TRBV6-5, the J gene TRBJ2-1; 9 positions match TRBD2. The CDR3 sequence is 15 residues long. Germline-derived CDR1 and CDR2 are MNHEY and SVGAGI. J gave up 8 bases and V 6 bases, and 11 bases lay outside the gene matches. The CDR3 DNA is TGTGCCAGCAGCTCCAGGCGGGGGGGTGTTGATGAGCAGTTCTTC. This encodes CASSSRRGGVDEQFF.

This sequence joins TRBV20-1 and TRBJ2-5, with 14 nucleotides matching TRBD2. This CDR3 spans 15 amino acids. Germline CDR1 is DFQATT and CDR2 is SNEGSKA (reference sequence). The junction had 6 bases not matched to a gene; V was cut back by 5 bases and J by 4 bases. The CDR3: CSARGTSGSGETQYF. The CDR3 DNA reads as TGCAGTGCTCGTGGGACTAGCGGGAGCGGAGAGACCCAGTACTTC.

The chain employs TRBV19 and TRBJ1-2, with TRBD1 matching over 10 bases. J gave up 1 base and V 4 bases, and 6 bases lay outside the gene matches. This CDR3 has 16 residues. The germline V gene encodes CDR1 LNHDA and CDR2 SQIVND (reference sequence). CDR3 DNA sequence: TGTGCCAGTAGTACCAATGGGGACAGGGGTAACTATGGCTACACCTTC. It yields the protein CASSTNGDRGNYGYTF. The whole variable domain, filled in from reference TRBV19 and TRBJ1-2, reads DGGITQSPKYLFRKEGQNVTLSCEQNLNHDAMYWYRQDPGQGLRLIYYSQIVNDFQKGDIAEGYSVSREKKESFPLTVTSAQKNPTAFYLCASSTNGDRGNYGYTFGSGTRLTVV.

V and J are TRBV24-1 and TRBJ1-2; tentative D call: TRBD1 (5 bases). The germline CDR1 and CDR2 sequences are KGHDR and SFDVKD. With 5 bases removed from V and 8 bases from J, the gap between germline ends came to 14 bases. This CDR3 is 13 amino acids long. In nucleotides, the CDR3 is TGTGCCACCAGTGCCCAGGGTAGGGGCGGCTACACCTTC. It translates to CATSAQGRGGYTF.

This clone was counted once. This sequence joins TRBV4-3 and TRBJ1-3, with D uncertain. The CDR3 is 16 residues long. Germline lookup yields CDR1 LGHNA and CDR2 YSLEER. V was shortened by 1 base and J by 0 bases, with 10 bases between the two germline ends. The CDR3: CASSQVYSSSGNTIYF. The CDR3 DNA reads TGCGCCAGCAGCCAAGTCTACAGCAGCTCTGGAAACACCATATATTTT.

V and J are TRBV7-2 and TRBJ2-7; D perhaps matches TRBD1 (7 bases). CDR3 length: 15 amino acids. The germline gives CDR1 SGHTA, CDR2 FQGNSA. V dropped 3 bases and J dropped 3 bases, with 15 bases sitting between them. The CDR3 DNA is TGTGCCAGCAGCTTGCGCGGGACAGAAGTCTACGAGCAGTACTTC. It specifies CASSLRGTEVYEQYF.

The V call is TRBV5-5, the J call TRBJ2-3; 10 bases line up with TRBD1. Germline CDR1 is SGHKS and CDR2 is YYEKEE (reference sequence). V lost 1 base and J lost 4; bases outside the gene matches: 3. The CDR3 runs to 15 residues. CDR3 nucleotide sequence: TGTGCCAGCAGCTTGAGGGACAGGGGTGCAGATACGCAGTATTTT. Amino acid sequence: CASSLRDRGADTQYF.

This clone has a single count. The rearrangement joins TRBV10-3 to TRBJ2-3; the match to TRBD2 covers 9 bases. V was pared by 5 bases and J by 3 bases, with 3 bases of the junction left unmatched. Germline CDR1 is ENHRY and CDR2 is SYGVKD. The CDR3 covers 14 residues. This CDR3 reads CAISSGLATDTQYF. The DNA for the CDR3 is TGTGCCATCAGTTCGGGACTAGCAACAGATACGCAGTATTTT.

As for this clone: Other DNA sequences in this specimen translate into the identical CDR3. The chain couples TRBV6-6 to TRBJ1-1, with 9 bases lining up with TRBD1. The CDR3 is made up of 15 amino acids. Germline V gene lookup returns CDR1 MNHNY and CDR2 SVGAGI (reference sequence). The ends lost 0 bases at V and 2 bases at J; junction bases unmatched: 1. This CDR3 reads CASSYSGQGNTEAFF. The CDR3 region has the DNA TGTGCCAGCAGTTACTCGGGACAGGGTAACACTGAAGCTTTCTTT.

The chain is built from TRBV4-3 and TRBJ2-7, with 9 bases identical to TRBD1. CDR1 and CDR2 from the germline V gene are LGHNA and YSLEER. The CDR3 has 17 residues. V gave up 0 bases and J gave up 2 bases; unmatched junction bases: 8. This chain's CDR3 is CASSQDETGGPPYEQYF. The CDR3 DNA follows: TGCGCCAGCAGCCAAGACGAGACAGGGGGTCCCCCCTACGAGCAGTACTTC.

The chain has TRBV6-6 and TRBJ1-5; 9 bases are shared with TRBD1. The CDR3 is 15 residues long. With V trimmed by 5 bases and J by 4 bases, 6 bases remained unmatched. CDR1 is MNHNY, CDR2 SVGAGI, per germline (reference sequence). CDR3 sequence reads: CASSQTGGGNQPQHF. Here the CDR3 DNA reads TGTGCCAGCAGTCAGACAGGGGGAGGAAATCAGCCCCAGCATTTT.

This clone occurred once. This chain joins TRBV27 and TRBJ1-2; D gene ambiguous. The germline gives CDR1 MNHEY, CDR2 SMNVEV (reference sequence). CDR3 length equals 13 residues. V lost 5 bases and J 3 bases, leaving 10 bases between the germline ends. DNA of the CDR3: TGTGCCAGCAGTACACGGGAGGACTATGGCTACACCTTC. Amino acids: CASSTREDYGYTF.

The chain joins TRBV19 to TRBJ2-7; 9 nucleotides match TRBD2. This CDR3 contains 15 residues. The V gene end was trimmed by 7 bases and the J gene end by 4 bases; junction bases not matched to a gene: 11. Germline values: CDR1 LNHDA, CDR2 SQIVND (reference sequence). CDR3 sequence: CASKVAISGSYEQYF. The CDR3 DNA sequence: TGTGCCAGTAAAGTTGCAATTAGCGGGAGTTACGAGCAGTACTTC.